The 19 T cell receptor beta chains given below trace back to one sample, sequenced in a study of T-cell memory formation after mild COVID-19. One entry per CDR3 protein, called by TCRdb with MiXCR from the 5' RACE reads. The sample yields a few hundred thousand distinct CDR3 sequences, approximately 16% seen once. The sample comprised PBMCs or a T cell subset sorted from them (not recorded which). The receptors here all came from a man younger than 35 who had mild COVID-19 (a few samples of this study predate the infection). Cell type and time point are not known.

This clonotype appeared a few times. A junction end diverges from the germline sequence, so it may reflect a read error. The chain employs TRBV28 and TRBJ1-2; D possibly corresponds to TRBD1 (6 bases). The germline CDR1 and CDR2 sequences are MDHEN and SYDVKM. This CDR3 has 10 amino acids. The CDR3 loop reads CASPPGAHAF. CDR3 nucleotides: TGTGCCAGCCCTCCGGGGGCACATGCCTTC.

This rearrangement joins TRBV14 to TRBJ1-5; D call uncertain. V was trimmed by 6 bases and J by 0 bases, leaving 6 bases between them. Germline lookup yields CDR1 SGHDN and CDR2 FVKESK. The CDR3 loop spans 13 amino acids. The CDR3 bases are TGTGCCAGCAGTGCGGCTAGCAATCAGCCCCAGCATTTT. Amino acids: CASSAASNQPQHF.

There are many counts of this clonotype. The V and J genes are TRBV9 and TRBJ2-1; D is unclear. Germline V gene data show CDR1 as SGDLS and CDR2 as YYNGEE. The CDR3 loop spans 14 amino acids. Trimming took off 5 bases at V and 0 bases at J, with 9 bases between the two ends. The CDR3 coding sequence is TGTGCCAGCAGACCCCTGAGCTCCTACAATGAGCAGTTCTTC. Translating gives CASRPLSSYNEQFF.

The gene calls are TRBV7-2 and TRBJ2-5; tentatively, D is TRBD2 (7 bases). The CDR3 totals 15 residues. CDR1 is SGHTA, CDR2 FQGNSA, per germline. V dropped 1 base and J dropped 4 bases, with 13 bases sitting between them. Here the CDR3 DNA reads TGTGCCAGCAGCTTAGTTGCGGGGGCGGGAGAGACCCAGTACTTC. It translates to CASSLVAGAGETQYF.

The J gene is TRBJ2-2, the V gene TRBV27; perhaps TRBD2 as D (6 bases). This CDR3 has 16 amino acids. CDR1 is MNHEY and CDR2 is SMNVEV in the germline V gene (reference sequence). Trimming took off 6 bases at V and 4 bases at J, with 18 bases between the two ends. CDR3 nucleotides: TGTGCCAGCAGCCCCTGGGTAGCCGGGGGCACCGGGGAGCTGTTTTTT. Protein: CASSPWVAGGTGELFF.

This clonotype was counted a few times. The CDR3 protein is CASSPYFRSTDTQYF. CDR3 sequence (DNA): TGCGCCAGCAGCCCCTACTTCCGTAGCACAGATACGCAGTATTTT. The chain combines TRBV5-1 with TRBJ2-3; D remains ambiguous. Per the germline V gene, CDR1 is SGHRS and CDR2 is YFSETQ. Trimming pared 4 bases from V and 0 bases from J, leaving 12 bases between. The CDR3 contains 15 residues.

This chain links TRBV12-3 or TRBV12-4 with TRBJ1-5; a weak D match, TRBD1 (6 bases). This CDR3 has 13 amino acids. With 10 bases removed from V and 5 bases from J, the gap between germline ends came to 15 bases. CDR3 sequence reads: CATQGSADQPQHF. CDR3 bases: TGTGCCACCCAGGGGTCTGCGGATCAGCCCCAGCATTTT.

The chain carries TRBV18 and TRBJ2-1; D perhaps matches TRBD1 (5 bases). Germline V lookup: CDR1 KGHSH, CDR2 LQKENI. This CDR3 contains 18 residues. V shed 4 bases and J shed 2 bases, with 21 bases lying between them. The CDR3 DNA reads TGTGCCAGCTCACAGGGTCCAGGGTCCCCTGTTGCCTACAATGAGCAGTTCTTC. Translating gives CASSQGPGSPVAYNEQFF.

V is TRBV27 and J is TRBJ1-5, with a possible D match to TRBD1 (5 bases). The germline V gene encodes CDR1 MNHEY and CDR2 SMNVEV (reference sequence). The CDR3 has 14 residues. Trimming took off 1 base at V and 7 bases at J, with 11 bases between the two ends. The CDR3 DNA reads TGTGCCAGCAGTTTATTAGCAGGGAACCAGCCCCAGCATTTT. Translated, it gives CASSLLAGNQPQHF.

The V and J genes are TRBV6-6 and TRBJ1-6; 9 nucleotides line up with TRBD1. Germline lookup yields CDR1 MNHNY and CDR2 SVGAGI (reference sequence). The CDR3 consists of 15 residues. V lost 2 bases, J lost 9 bases, and 5 bases stayed unmatched. In DNA, the CDR3 is TGTGCCAGCAGTTACGTGGACAGGGGAGGTTCACCCCTCCACTTT. Translation: CASSYVDRGGSPLHF.

The table lists this clonotype with a few counts. The gene calls are TRBV11-2 and TRBJ2-1, with D unresolved. The CDR3 contains 13 residues. Germline V gene sequence: CDR1 SGHAT, CDR2 FQNNGV. V was clipped by 3 bases and J by 9 bases, with 12 bases between them. In DNA, the CDR3 is TGTGCCAGCAGCTTTTATTCTCATAGTGAGCAGTTCTTC. The encoded protein is CASSFYSHSEQFF.

The CDR3: CASNPIRGGLAAGELFF. The CDR3 DNA follows: TGTGCCAGCAACCCTATTAGGGGTGGACTAGCGGCCGGGGAGCTGTTTTTT. J is TRBJ2-2 and V is TRBV7-2; TRBD2 matches 10 bases. This CDR3 region has 17 residues. After removal of 7 bases from V and 6 bases from J, the junction contained 14 bases not matched to a gene. Germline V gene sequence: CDR1 SGHTA, CDR2 FQGNSA.

This clonotype was seen only a few times. The rearrangement links TRBV29-1 to TRBJ1-5; 10 bases line up with TRBD1. Trimming at V came to 6 bases and at J to 4 bases, leaving 3 bases not matched to a gene. Germline CDR1 reads SQVTM; CDR2 reads ANQGSEA. This CDR3 is built from 13 residues. The CDR3 nucleotides are TGCAGCGTGACAGGGGGCGGGAATCAGCCCCAGCATTTT. It translates to CSVTGGGNQPQHF.

This clonotype was observed a handful of times. This chain uses TRBV3-1 with TRBJ1-5; maybe TRBD1 (5 bases). The germline gives CDR1 LGHDT, CDR2 YNNKEL (reference sequence). V was pared by 0 bases and J by 6 bases, with 12 bases between. The CDR3 has 15 amino acids. The CDR3 loop is CASSQDRGSSQPQHF. Written as DNA, the CDR3 is TGTGCCAGCAGCCAAGATAGGGGATCTTCTCAGCCCCAGCATTTT.

This clonotype showed up just a few times. The chain combines TRBV29-1 with TRBJ1-2; 9 positions agree with TRBD1. The CDR3 has 13 residues. The germline V gene encodes CDR1 SQVTM and CDR2 ANQGSEA. Trimming cost V 6 bases and J 4 bases; bases outside gene matches: 6. CDR3 nucleotides: TGCAGCGTGAACAGGGGGCAGCGCTATGGCTACACCTTC. Encoded protein: CSVNRGQRYGYTF.

In its sample, this clonotype was seen a few times. V usage is TRBV9 and J usage is TRBJ2-2; the D gene is possibly TRBD2 (5 bases). CDR3 size: 15 residues. The germline V gene encodes CDR1 SGDLS and CDR2 YYNGEE. Trimming cost V 4 bases and J 4 bases, with 14 bases left between them. DNA of the CDR3: TGTGCCAGCAGCTTCCAGGCCGGGGTCACCGGGGAGCTGTTTTTT. Translation: CASSFQAGVTGELFF.

The chain uses TRBV6-2 or TRBV6-3 and TRBJ2-1; a weak D match, TRBD2 (5 bases). Trimming took off 4 bases at V and 8 bases at J, with 15 bases between the two ends. CDR3 length: 14 amino acids. The V gene's germline CDR1 is MNHEY and CDR2 SVGEGT. CDR3 nucleotides: TGTGCCAGCAGTTCTCCGGGGAGAGTGTATGAGCAGTTCTTC. This gives the protein CASSSPGRVYEQFF.

CDR3 amino acids: CASSPQGGLQTQYF. CDR3 nucleotide sequence: TGCGCCAGCAGCCCACAGGGGGGGCTACAGACCCAGTACTTC. This chain connects TRBV5-1 to TRBJ2-5, with a tentative D call TRBD1 (8 bases). From germline, CDR1 is SGHRS and CDR2 YFSETQ. V dropped 4 bases and J dropped 6 bases, with 16 bases sitting between them. CDR3 length: 14 residues.

The V call is TRBV5-1, the J call TRBJ2-7, with TRBD2 as a possible D gene (6 bases). CDR3 length: 17 residues. Looked up from germline, CDR1 is SGHRS and CDR2 is YFSETQ. V lost 0 bases, J lost 0 bases, and 16 bases lay in between. CDR3 nucleotide sequence: TGCGCCAGCAGCTTGGGGGAGGCGGGGACTGTCTCCTACGAGCAGTACTTC. Translation gives CASSLGEAGTVSYEQYF.